The present T cell receptor beta chain was sequenced within a study of blood T cell repertoires in COVID-19. Profiled with immunoSEQ multiplex PCR; TCRdb holds only in-frame clones, not every one. The sample includes about 140,000 clones, around 90% of them seen just once. The table lists this clone with a count of one. Sequencing was done on a sample of peripheral blood. This receptor was obtained from an older woman with acute or convalescent COVID-19.

The CDR3 region has the DNA TGTGCCAGCAGCCCCCGGGGGTTGGACAGGGGAGGGGAGCGGGGCAATCAGCCCCAGCATTTT. It encodes CASSPRGLDRGGERGNQPQHF. The chain combines TRBV7-3 with TRBJ1-5; the match to TRBD1 covers 9 bases. Germline values: CDR1 SGHTA, CDR2 FQGTGA. V dropped 5 bases and J dropped 2; count of bases not matched to a gene: 22. This CDR3 spans 21 amino acids.